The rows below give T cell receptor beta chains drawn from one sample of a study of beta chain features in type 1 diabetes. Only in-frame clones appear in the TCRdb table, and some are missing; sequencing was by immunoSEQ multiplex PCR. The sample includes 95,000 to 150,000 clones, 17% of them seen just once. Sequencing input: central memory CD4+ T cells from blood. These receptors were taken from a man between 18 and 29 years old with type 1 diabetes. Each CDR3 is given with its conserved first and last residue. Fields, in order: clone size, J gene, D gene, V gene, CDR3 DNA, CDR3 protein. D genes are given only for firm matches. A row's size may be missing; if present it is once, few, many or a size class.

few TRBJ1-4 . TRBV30 TGTGCCTGGAGAGCCGGACAGACTTTTAATGAAAAACTGTTTTTT CAWRAGQTFNEKLFF
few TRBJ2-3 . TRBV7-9 TGTGCCAGCAGCACCCAGGGAGTCACGCAGTATTTT CASSTQGVTQYF
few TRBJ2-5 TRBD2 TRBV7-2 TGTGCCAGCAGCCCTAGCGGGACCCAAGAGACCCAGTACTTC CASSPSGTQETQYF
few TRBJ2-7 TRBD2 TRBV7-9 TGTGCCAGCAGCTTAGTGTCTAGCGGTCCCTACGAGCAGTACTTC CASSLVSSGPYEQYF
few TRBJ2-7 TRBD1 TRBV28 TGTGCCAGCAGGGGAACAGGGGGTTCCTACGAGCAGTACTTC CASRGTGGSYEQYF
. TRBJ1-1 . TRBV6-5 TGTGCCAGCAGTTACGACAGATCTAACACTGAAGCTTTCTTT CASSYDRSNTEAFF
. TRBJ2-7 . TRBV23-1 TGCGCCAGCAGTCGGCCCCGGGCAGGAGAAAACGAGCAGTACTTC CASSRPRAGENEQYF
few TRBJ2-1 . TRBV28 TGTGCCAGCAGTTTAAAACAGAACTCCTACAATGAGCAGTTCTTC CASSLKQNSYNEQFF
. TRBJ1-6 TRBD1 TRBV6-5 TGTGCCAGCAGTTACCTAACCGGGACAGGGAATTCACCCCTCCACTTT CASSYLTGTGNSPLHF
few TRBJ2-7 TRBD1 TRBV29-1 TGCAGCGTGCAGGACAGGCCCAACGAGCAGTACTTC CSVQDRPNEQYF
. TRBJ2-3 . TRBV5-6 TGTGCCAGCAGCCCGCACGGCACAGATACGCAGTATTTT CASSPHGTDTQYF
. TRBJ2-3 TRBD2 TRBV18 TGTGCCAGCTCCGCCGGCAGCGGGGCTAGCACAGATACGCAGTATTTT CASSAGSGASTDTQYF
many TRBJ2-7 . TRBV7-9 TGTGCCAGCAGCTTCCGCGGATCGAACGAGCAGTACTTC CASSFRGSNEQYF
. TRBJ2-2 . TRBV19 TGTGCCAGTAGTATGATAGGAGGGACCGCTTTTACCGGGGAGCTGTTTTTT CASSMIGGTAFTGELFF
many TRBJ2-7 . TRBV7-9 TGTGCCAGCTCCACCCCGGGCTACTACGAGCAGTACTTC CASSTPGYYEQYF
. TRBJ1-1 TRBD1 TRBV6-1 TGTGCCAGCACCCCCGGGACAGCGAACACTGAAGCTTTCTTT CASTPGTANTEAFF
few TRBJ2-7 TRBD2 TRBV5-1 TGCGCCAGCAGCTTCGGACGCCAAGCGGGAGGGCCCTACGAGCAGTACTTC CASSFGRQAGGPYEQYF
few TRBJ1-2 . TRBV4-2 TGTGCCAGCAGAAATTTTTTGGGTCTCTATGGCTACACCTTC CASRNFLGLYGYTF
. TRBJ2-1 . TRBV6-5 TGTGCCAGCAGTTACCCGGGAAGGGGCCTCGATGAGCAGTTCTTC CASSYPGRGLDEQFF
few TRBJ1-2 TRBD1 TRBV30 TGTGCCTGGAGTGGACAGGGAAACTATGGCTACACCTTC CAWSGQGNYGYTF
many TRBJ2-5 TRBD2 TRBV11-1 TGTGCCAGCAGCCCTTTCTGGACTAGCGGGGAGGAAGTGACCCAGTACTTC CASSPFWTSGEEVTQYF
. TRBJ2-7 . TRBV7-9 TGTGCCAGCAGTTATGGCCCCTACGAGCAGTACTTC CASSYGPYEQYF
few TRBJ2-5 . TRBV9 TGTGCCAGCAGCCCCCGGGACAACCAAGAGACCCAGTACTTC CASSPRDNQETQYF
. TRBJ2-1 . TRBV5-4 TGTGCCAGCAGCTCCACCAATGAGCAGTTCTTC CASSSTNEQFF
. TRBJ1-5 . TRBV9 TGTGCCAGCAGTCGACAGGCCAATCAGCCCCAGCATTTT CASSRQANQPQHF
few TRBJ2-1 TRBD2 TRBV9 TGTGCCAGCAGCGTAGCTCGAGCTGCGGGGGGATACAATGAGCAGTTCTTC CASSVARAAGGYNEQFF
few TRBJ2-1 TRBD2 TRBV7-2 TGTGCCAGCAGCTTCACTAGCGGCCAACCCGCAAATGAGCAGTTCTTC CASSFTSGQPANEQFF
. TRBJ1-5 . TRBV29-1 TGCAGCGTTAGCGGTAGGGGCAATCAGCCCCAGCATTTT CSVSGRGNQPQHF
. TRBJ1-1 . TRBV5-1 TGCGCCAGCAGCTTGGTTGGAGAAATCACTGAAGCTTTCTTT CASSLVGEITEAFF
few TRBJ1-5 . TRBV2 TGTGCCAGCAGGGGGACGGTCAATCAGCCCCAGCATTTT CASRGTVNQPQHF
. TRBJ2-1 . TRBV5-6 TGTGCCAGCAGCTTGAGTCCAGCGAGGAGCTCCTACAATGAGCAGTTCTTC CASSLSPARSSYNEQFF
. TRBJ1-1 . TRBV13 TGTGCCAGCAGCGAATCCGGACCTGAAGCTTTCTTT CASSESGPEAFF
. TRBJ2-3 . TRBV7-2 TGTGCCAGCAGGGTCGTCACAGATACGCAGTATTTT CASRVVTDTQYF
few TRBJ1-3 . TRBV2 TGTGCCAGCAGCCAGGGGAACACCATATATTTT CASSQGNTIYF
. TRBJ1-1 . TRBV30 TGTGCCTGGAGTCTACGGGTTGAAGCTTTCTTT CAWSLRVEAFF
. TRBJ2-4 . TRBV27 TGTGCCAGCAGTCGACAAACCACAGGGATTCAGTACTTC CASSRQTTGIQYF
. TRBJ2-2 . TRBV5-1 TGCGCCAGCAGCGCCGCCTCAAACCGAGGGGCCGGGGAGCTGTTTTTT CASSAASNRGAGELFF
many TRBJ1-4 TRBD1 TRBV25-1 TGTGCCAGCGGGGACAGGGGGCATACTAATGAAAAACTGTTTTTT CASGDRGHTNEKLFF
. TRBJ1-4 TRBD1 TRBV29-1 TGCAGCGGGATATCGACAGGGTCTAATGAAAAACTGTTTTTT CSGISTGSNEKLFF
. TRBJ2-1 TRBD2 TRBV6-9 TGTGCCAGCAGTCTAGCGGGAGGACCCTACAATGAGCAGTTCTTC CASSLAGGPYNEQFF
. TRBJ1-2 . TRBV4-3 TGCGCCAGCAGCCAAGACCCACGGGTTTCCTATGGCTACACCTTC CASSQDPRVSYGYTF
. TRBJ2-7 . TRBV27 TGTGCCAGCAGTTTAATGATGGGTAATGGGGACTCCTACGAGCAGTACTTC CASSLMMGNGDSYEQYF
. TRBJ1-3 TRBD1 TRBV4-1 TGCGCCAGCAGCCCGAGCGACAGGGCGGGAGGAAACACCATATATTTT CASSPSDRAGGNTIYF
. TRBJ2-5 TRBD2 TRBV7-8 TGTGCCAGCAGACGTAGCGGGGGGGCCGATGGGGAGACCCAGTACTTC CASRRSGGADGETQYF
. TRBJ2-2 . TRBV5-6 TGTGCCAGCAGCTTGGGGCGGAACACCGGGGAGCTGTTTTTT CASSLGRNTGELFF
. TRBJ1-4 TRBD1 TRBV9 TGTGCCAGCAGCGTATTCGGGACAGCTAATGAAAAACTGTTTTTT CASSVFGTANEKLFF
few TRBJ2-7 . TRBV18 TGTGCCAGCTCACCAAATTACGAGCAGTACTTC CASSPNYEQYF
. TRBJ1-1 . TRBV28 TGTGCCAGCAGTTTTAGCAGGGGTGTGAACACTGAAGCTTTCTTT CASSFSRGVNTEAFF
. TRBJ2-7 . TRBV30 TGTGCCTGGAGTGACGGGAGACTTGGTTTCGGCGAGCAGTACTTC CAWSDGRLGFGEQYF
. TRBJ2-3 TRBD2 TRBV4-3 TGCGCCAGCAGCCAATACTCTAGCGGGACTAGCACAGATACGCAGTATTTT CASSQYSSGTSTDTQYF
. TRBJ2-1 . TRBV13 TGTGCCAGCAGAAAGGGAGGGCAGGGGGACGAGCAGTTCTTC CASRKGGQGDEQFF
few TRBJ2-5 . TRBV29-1 TGCAGCGTAGGCGCATCAGGAGAGACCCAGTACTTC CSVGASGETQYF
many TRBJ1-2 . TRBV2 TGTGCCAGCAGTGAAGCGTCGGCGAGGGACTTTGGGCTATTC CASSEASARDFGLF
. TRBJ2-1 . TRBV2 TGTGCCAGCAGTGCCGGGACTTCCAATGAGCAGTTCTTC CASSAGTSNEQFF
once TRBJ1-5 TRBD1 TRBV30 TGTGCCTGGGGGACAGGGGGACAGCCCCAGCATTTT CAWGTGGQPQHF
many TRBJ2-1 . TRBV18 TGTGCCAGCTCACTAGCCAGCTCCTACAATGAGCAGTTCTTC CASSLASSYNEQFF
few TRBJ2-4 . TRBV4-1 TGCGCCAGCAGCCAGGATTCTTACCTAGCCAAAAACATTCAGTACTTC CASSQDSYLAKNIQYF